The 21 T cell receptor beta chains reported below all come from one sample, sequenced in a study of blood T cells in healthy people across ages. Combining a sample-barcoded 5' primer with a J-beta primer mix, a second PCR ran for about 6 to 11 cycles. In TCRdb, the 5' RACE reads were re-called with MiXCR into one record per CDR3 protein. The data show about 1,500,000 distinct CDR3 sequences, with roughly 45% seen just once and roughly 7.9% held by the top ten. Sequenced input: blood. Every receptor here comes from a woman aged 18-29 years in good health.

This clonotype has only a few counts. The rearrangement joins TRBV7-2 to TRBJ2-5; weak D call: TRBD2 (7 bases). With 0 bases removed from V and 9 bases from J, the gap between germline ends came to 11 bases. The length of the CDR3 is 13 residues. The germline gives CDR1 SGHTA, CDR2 FQGNSA. The CDR3 is CASSLAGGRAQYF. The CDR3 DNA reads as TGTGCCAGCAGCTTAGCGGGGGGGCGGGCCCAGTACTTC.

The table lists this clonotype with a count of one. The chain has TRBV20-1 and TRBJ2-1; 7 nucleotides align to TRBD1. V shed 0 bases and J 6 bases; nucleotides not matched to a gene: 11. The CDR3 covers 16 residues. The germline CDR1 and CDR2 sequences are DFQATT and SNEGSKA (reference sequence). The CDR3 DNA reads as TGCAGTGCTAGAGATCTTGGCAGGGGGACGATCAATGAGCAGTTCTTC. This encodes CSARDLGRGTINEQFF.

The V and J genes are TRBV6-1 and TRBJ2-3; TRBD2 aligns across 8 bases. The CDR3 contains 16 residues. Trimming took 3 bases from V and 6 from J; bases not matched to a gene: 11. From germline, CDR1 is MNHNS and CDR2 SASEGT. Here the CDR3 reads CASSEGVGGGDDTQYF. CDR3 DNA: TGTGCCAGCAGTGAGGGGGTCGGGGGGGGAGATGATACGCAGTATTTT.

This clonotype was seen only a few times. V gene TRBV10-3 combines with J gene TRBJ2-1, with 9 nucleotides matching TRBD1. The CDR3 covers 14 residues. The J segment lost 5 bases and the V segment lost 6 bases, leaving 5 bases of the junction unmatched. CDR1 is ENHRY and CDR2 is SYGVKD in the germline V gene. The CDR3 is CAIRGQGGHNEQFF. In DNA form, the CDR3 reads TGTGCCATCAGGGGACAGGGTGGGCACAATGAGCAGTTCTTC.

In its sample, this clonotype was seen a few times. The gene calls are TRBV10-1 and TRBJ2-3; D not resolved. V lost 3 bases and J 1 base, leaving 8 bases between the germline ends. The CDR3 length is 14 residues. The germline gives CDR1 WNHNN, CDR2 SYGVQD (reference sequence). The CDR3, as DNA: TGCGCCAGCAGTGACGGCCTAGGCACAGATACGCAGTATTTT. It translates to CASSDGLGTDTQYF.

This clonotype came up a few times. The CDR3 DNA is TGTGCCACCAGCAGAGATCTGCCGAGACAGGGAAACACTGAAGCTTTCTTT. It codes for CATSRDLPRQGNTEAFF. The V call is TRBV15, the J call TRBJ1-1, with TRBD1 matching over 7 bases. The germline CDR1 and CDR2 sequences are LNHNV and YYDKDF (reference sequence). The CDR3 sequence is 17 residues long. J lost 2 bases, V lost 0 bases, and 9 bases had no gene match.

The chain joins TRBV21-1 to TRBJ2-1. TRBV21-1 is noted as a pseudogene. CDR3 length: 13 residues. CDR3 sequence reads: CARVGGSYNEQFF. The CDR3 DNA reads as TGTGCCAGGGTGGGGGGCTCCTACAATGAGCAGTTCTTC.

J is TRBJ2-5 and V is TRBV12-3 or TRBV12-4; tentatively, D is TRBD2 (5 bases). Trimming removed 3 bases at V and 4 bases at J, with 15 bases between. This CDR3 region has 15 residues. CDR3 DNA: TGTGCCAGCAGTTTTAGTCCGCCTAGCTTAGAGACCCAGTACTTC. Its protein product is CASSFSPPSLETQYF.

As to this clonotype: A much larger clone is a single base away; this may be a read error. The chain couples TRBV4-1 to TRBJ2-5; TRBD2 aligns across 8 bases. Germline V CDR1 and CDR2: MGHRA, YSYEKL. This CDR3 has 14 residues. V trimming: 8 bases; J trimming: 2 bases; junction bases outside the gene matches: 7. This CDR3 is CASGRIAGQETQYF. The CDR3 coding sequence is TGCGCCAGCGGCCGAATAGCGGGACAAGAGACCCAGTACTTC.

The chain links TRBV6-5 to TRBJ1-2, with no clear D. Germline loops: CDR1 MNHEY, CDR2 SVGAGI. The germline V and J ends were trimmed by 0 bases and 4 bases, with 9 bases remaining between them. The CDR3 sequence is 14 residues long. CDR3 DNA: TGTGCCAGCAGTTACTCTTTGGAGGGCTATGGCTACACCTTC. Its translation: CASSYSLEGYGYTF.

The chain uses TRBV20-1 and TRBJ2-7; D not certain. The CDR3 length is 13 residues. CDR1 is DFQATT, CDR2 SNEGSKA, per germline (reference sequence). Trimming removed 2 bases at V and 2 bases at J, with 10 bases between. In DNA, the CDR3 is TGCAGTGCTAGAAGCAGAAATCCCTACGAGCAGTACTTC. This translates into CSARSRNPYEQYF.

The rearrangement uses TRBV14 and TRBJ2-1, with no clear D. This CDR3 region has 13 residues. V lost 0 bases, J lost 10 bases, and 10 bases lay in between. Germline V gives CDR1 SGHDN, CDR2 FVKESK. The CDR3 DNA reads TGTGCCAGCAGCCAAGATTGGGCAAGGGAGCAGTTCTTC. It encodes CASSQDWAREQFF.

The CDR3 loop is CASSFGTGEGDNEQFF. Written as DNA, the CDR3 is TGTGCCAGCAGCTTTGGAACGGGAGAAGGGGACAATGAGCAGTTCTTC. The rearrangement links TRBV7-6 to TRBJ2-1; perhaps TRBD2 as D (6 bases). This CDR3 spans 16 amino acids. Trimming stripped 3 bases from V and 5 bases from J, with 17 bases between. Germline CDR1 is SGHVS and CDR2 is FNYEAQ.

This clonotype was seen more than once but under ten times. This chain uses TRBV12-3 or TRBV12-4 with TRBJ2-4; 12 bases are a match to TRBD2. Trimming at V came to 6 bases and at J to 13 bases, leaving 13 bases not matched to a gene. The CDR3 contains 15 residues. CDR3 in DNA: TGTGCCAGCAGCTCTGGACTAGCGGGACGTCGGGAGCAGTACTTC. The encoded protein is CASSSGLAGRREQYF.

The chain links TRBV20-1 to TRBJ2-1; 12 bases are a match to TRBD2. Germline trimming cut 8 bases from V and 4 bases from J; bases unmatched to any gene: 9. The germline V gene encodes CDR1 DFQATT and CDR2 SNEGSKA (reference sequence). The CDR3 is made up of 15 amino acids. CDR3 nucleotides: TGCAGTCCCTTGCAGCTAGCGGGGGGGTACAATGAGCAGTTCTTC. Protein: CSPLQLAGGYNEQFF.

V is TRBV20-1 and J is TRBJ2-7; 12 bases fit TRBD2. This CDR3 is built from 15 residues. V dropped 1 base and J dropped 4; count of bases not matched to a gene: 5. Germline loops: CDR1 DFQATT, CDR2 SNEGSKA (reference sequence). In nucleotides, the CDR3 is TGCAGTGCTAGAGTTGGACTAGCGGGAAATTACGAGCAGTACTTC. Translation: CSARVGLAGNYEQYF.

This clonotype was detected ten times or more. The genes are TRBV4-2 and TRBJ2-7, with 10 bases matching TRBD2. The CDR3 covers 20 residues. Losses at the gene ends were 0 bases for V and 5 bases for J; bases not matched to a gene: 19. Germline V CDR1 and CDR2: LGHNA, YNFKEQ. The CDR3 bases are TGTGCCAGCAGCCAAGAGCAGGGGGCTGGGGCTAGCGGGAGTTCCCACGAGCAGTACTTC. Protein sequence: CASSQEQGAGASGSSHEQYF.

The genes are TRBV2 and TRBJ2-5, with D possibly matching TRBD1 (6 bases). V gave up 2 bases and J gave up 11 bases, with 30 bases separating them. In germline, CDR1 is SNHLY, CDR2 FYNNEI. This CDR3 region has 18 residues. Here the CDR3 reads CASSELGDLNRDVNEQYF. CDR3 bases: TGTGCCAGCAGTGAATTAGGGGACCTGAACAGGGATGTGAATGAGCAGTACTTC.

This rearrangement joins TRBV4-1 to TRBJ2-5; D possibly corresponds to TRBD2 (5 bases). The end of the DNA aligns better with TRBJ2-1, so the J call may be wrong. Looked up from germline, CDR1 is MGHRA and CDR2 is YSYEKL. This CDR3 contains 15 residues. The CDR3 sequence: CASSPGLGKGETQFF. The DNA of the CDR3 is TGCGCCAGCAGCCCCGGGCTAGGGAAGGGAGAGACCCAGTTCTTC.

V is TRBV12-3 or TRBV12-4 and J is TRBJ1-1; D ambiguous. The V end was cut by 6 bases, the J end by 4 bases, with 9 bases between. This CDR3 is 12 amino acids long. The CDR3 region is CASRLNLTEAFF. The CDR3 DNA follows: TGTGCCAGCAGGTTAAACCTCACTGAAGCTTTCTTT.

This rearrangement joins TRBV27 to TRBJ2-3; D is undetermined. CDR3 length: 13 residues. The ends were cut back, 10 bases at V and 4 bases at J, with 15 bases in the middle. Germline V gives CDR1 MNHEY, CDR2 SMNVEV (reference sequence). CDR3 nucleotide sequence: TGTGCCACCAAAGATTGGAATTCAGATACGCAGTATTTT. This codes for CATKDWNSDTQYF.